This T cell receptor (beta chain) was recovered during a study of human T cells and chemical hapten exposure. This CDR3 has 19 residues. In germline, CDR1 is ENHRY, CDR2 SYGVKD. The V gene end was trimmed by 2 bases and the J gene end by 0 bases; junction bases not matched to a gene: 6. This clonotype was found a few times. Described time point: patch test 1, 2 weeks after DPC sensitization. Treatment given: therapeutic diphenylcyclopropenone sensitization with weekly scalp DPC. TCRdb reprocessed the RACE reads with MiXCR, giving one entry per CDR3 protein. The table shows roughly 100,000 distinct CDR3 sequences, with about 11% occurring only once.

This chain links TRBV10-3 with TRBJ2-6; 11 bases are a match to TRBD1. Here the sequenced sample was whole blood, taken in connection with sensitization to the hapten diphenylcyclopropenone (DPC). This TCR was sampled from a woman aged 40 to 50 with alopecia areata. Some clones in this sample may be carry-over from other donors' samples. The CDR3 nucleotides read TGTGCCATCAGTGAGCACGCCGGGACAGGGGGCTCTGGGGCCAACGTCCTGACTTTC. Its translation: CAISEHAGTGGSGANVLTF.